These T cell receptor beta chains were read from a single sample in a study of T cell responses to AZD1222 COVID-19 vaccine. Assay: immunoSEQ multiplex PCR; the TCRdb copy retains only in-frame clones and omits some. The sample lists roughly 100,000 clones, over 80% occurring once. Source: peripheral blood, taken on day 0 of AZD1222 vaccination. These receptors were obtained from an adult in good health. CDR3s include the opening cysteine and the closing phenylalanine or tryptophan. The D gene is left open where the match is weak. Size is stated for part of the rows, as once, few or many counts, or as a class when the clone is expanded.

cdr3_length	j_call	v_call	clone_size	d_call	cdr3_nt	cdr3_aa
14	TRBJ1-2	TRBV5-1	NA	TRBD1	TGCGCCAGCAGCTTGGAGGGACAGATCTATGGCTACACCTTC	CASSLEGQIYGYTF
16	TRBJ2-5	TRBV7-2	NA	TRBD2	TGTGCCAGCAGCTTAACGGCGGGGGGGGTCGGGGAGACCCAGTACTTC	CASSLTAGGVGETQYF
14	TRBJ2-2	TRBV19	NA	NA	TGTGCCAGTAGCCAAGAGACGGGGGCCGGGGAGCTGTTTTTT	CASSQETGAGELFF
14	TRBJ2-2	TRBV7-2	NA	NA	TGTGCCAGCAGCAGAGGGAAGTTTTCCGGGGAGCTGTTTTTT	CASSRGKFSGELFF
15	TRBJ1-2	TRBV25-1	NA	NA	TGTGCCAGCAGTGAAAGGGTTAGGGGAAAGGGTGGCTACACCTTC	CASSERVRGKGGYTF
15	TRBJ2-7	TRBV10-3	NA	NA	TGTGCCATCAGTGACCCTCTCAGGTTCACCTACGAGCAGTACTTC	CAISDPLRFTYEQYF
16	TRBJ1-3	TRBV10-3	NA	NA	TGTGCCATCAGTGAGGACAAGGGAGCCGCTGGAAACACCATATATTTT	CAISEDKGAAGNTIYF
12	TRBJ1-2	TRBV7-9	NA	NA	TGTGCCAGCAAAGACAGAGATAATGGCTACACCTTC	CASKDRDNGYTF
17	TRBJ2-7	TRBV18	few	TRBD1	TGTGCCAGCTCACCAAGTCAGATGACAGGGGGGTTCAACGAGCAGTACTTC	CASSPSQMTGGFNEQYF
13	TRBJ2-3	TRBV5-1	NA	NA	TGCGCCAGCAGCTTGGACAACACAGATACGCAGTATTTT	CASSLDNTDTQYF
14	TRBJ1-1	TRBV7-2	NA	NA	TGTGCCAGCAGCGCGCGAGGGGGAAACACTGAAGCTTTCTTT	CASSARGGNTEAFF
16	TRBJ1-5	TRBV2	NA	NA	TGTGCCAGCAGTGTCCAGGCTCCCCATAGCAATCAGCCCCAGCATTTT	CASSVQAPHSNQPQHF
13	TRBJ1-1	TRBV19	NA	NA	TGTGCCAGTAGTATAGGACCCAACACTGAAGCTTTCTTT	CASSIGPNTEAFF
15	TRBJ1-2	TRBV10-3	NA	TRBD1	TGTGCCATCAGTGTACAGGGGGCGCGGGACTATGGCTACACCTTC	CAISVQGARDYGYTF
15	TRBJ1-1	TRBV7-9	NA	NA	TGTGCCAGCAGCTCCTTGAAAACGGGAAACACTGAAGCTTTCTTT	CASSSLKTGNTEAFF
14	TRBJ2-5	TRBV6-5	NA	NA	TGTGCCAGCAGGCCAATAGGATTTCAAGAGACCCAGTACTTC	CASRPIGFQETQYF
15	TRBJ2-7	TRBV5-1	NA	NA	TGCGCCAGCAGCTTGGAGCCAGGGAACTCCTACGAGCAGTACTTC	CASSLEPGNSYEQYF
15	TRBJ1-5	TRBV5-5	few	NA	TGTGCCAGCAGCTTGGTGGCACTCGGCAATCAGCCCCAGCATTTT	CASSLVALGNQPQHF
15	TRBJ2-1	TRBV28	NA	NA	TGTGCCAGCACCCCCGGCGTTTTAGTGGCCAATGAGCAGTTCTTC	CASTPGVLVANEQFF
17	TRBJ2-5	TRBV5-6	NA	NA	TGTGCCAGCAGCTCTGCCCCTGTCTCGGCTGTGCAGGGGACCCAGTACTTC	CASSSAPVSAVQGTQYF
12	TRBJ1-5	TRBV27	NA	NA	TGTGCCAGCAGGGTGGGTAATCAGCCCCAGCATTTT	CASRVGNQPQHF
11	TRBJ1-6	TRBV30	NA	NA	TGTGCCTGGAGGCTGGGGGGGACCCTCCACTTT	CAWRLGGTLHF
17	TRBJ2-3	TRBV4-3	NA	TRBD2	TGCGCCAGCAGCCAACGTCTAGCGGGGGCCGACACAGATACGCAGTATTTT	CASSQRLAGADTDTQYF
15	TRBJ2-1	TRBV11-2	NA	NA	TGTGCCAGCAGCGCCTTGGAAATAACGTTCGATGAGCAGTTCTTC	CASSALEITFDEQFF
16	TRBJ2-5	TRBV7-9	NA	TRBD1	TGTGCCAGCAGCTTATGGGGACAGGGCCTCCAAGAGACCCAGTACTTC	CASSLWGQGLQETQYF
13	TRBJ1-2	TRBV12-3/TRBV12-4	NA	NA	TGTGCCAGCAGTTTCGGATGGAACTATGGCTACACCTTC	CASSFGWNYGYTF
13	TRBJ2-3	TRBV9	NA	NA	TGTGCCAGCAGCTCCGGGGTGGCTAGTCCGCAGTATTTT	CASSSGVASPQYF
14	TRBJ1-1	TRBV9	NA	NA	TGTGCCAGCGCGGTGGGGGGCAGCGGCACTGAAGCTTTCTTT	CASAVGGSGTEAFF
17	TRBJ1-3	TRBV5-1	NA	TRBD1	TGCGCCAGCAGCTGGGGGGACAGGCCGAGCTCTGGAAACACCATATATTTT	CASSWGDRPSSGNTIYF
14	TRBJ1-5	TRBV4-2	NA	NA	TGTGCCAGCAGCCAAGCACATATCAATCAGCCCCAGCATTTT	CASSQAHINQPQHF
16	TRBJ2-1	TRBV5-4	few	NA	TGTGCCAGCAGCTTGGGTGGGGGGAGAGGAGGGAATGAGCAGTTCTTC	CASSLGGGRGGNEQFF
14	TRBJ1-5	TRBV12-5	NA	NA	TGTGCTAGTGGTTTGGTAGAGGCCAATCAGCCCCAGCATTTT	CASGLVEANQPQHF
15	TRBJ1-2	TRBV6-2/TRBV6-3	NA	NA	TGTGCCAGCAGTTTACACTCCGTAAACGTCTATGGCTACACCTTC	CASSLHSVNVYGYTF
16	TRBJ1-4	TRBV21-1	many	NA	TGTGCCAGCAGCTTACCGGGACAGGGGATAAGAGAAAAACTGTTTTTT	CASSLPGQGIREKLFF
14	TRBJ1-6	TRBV27	NA	TRBD1	TGTGCCAGCAGTATGACAGGGAGGACTTCACCCCTCCACTTT	CASSMTGRTSPLHF
15	TRBJ2-2	TRBV7-2	NA	NA	TGTGCCAGCGGTTCAATTGGGGGGGCAGACGGGGAGCTGTTTTTT	CASGSIGGADGELFF
16	TRBJ1-1	TRBV23-1	NA	NA	TGCGCCAGCAGTCCACGCGGGGGGGAGCGGGGCACTGAAGCTTTCTTT	CASSPRGGERGTEAFF
16	TRBJ2-5	TRBV6-2/TRBV6-3	NA	TRBD2	TGTGCCAGCAGTGACGCTAGCGGGGGGGCTGATGAGACCCAGTACTTC	CASSDASGGADETQYF
12	TRBJ2-7	TRBV12-3/TRBV12-4	NA	NA	TGTGCCAGCACCATAGCCCTCTCCGAGCAGTACTTC	CASTIALSEQYF
14	TRBJ2-1	TRBV6-5	NA	TRBD1	TGTGCCAGCAGACCCGACAGGGGGGGCAATGAGCAGTTCTTC	CASRPDRGGNEQFF
14	TRBJ2-2	TRBV19	NA	NA	TGTGCCAGTACCCCATCGCGGGTGGTCGGGGAGCTGTTTTTT	CASTPSRVVGELFF
11	TRBJ2-7	TRBV29-1	NA	TRBD1	TGCAGCGCAGGGACAGAGTACGAGCAGTACTTC	CSAGTEYEQYF